This passage covers 13 T cell receptor beta chains from one sample sequenced in a study of patients and donors after allogeneic stem cell transplantation. TCRdb passed the RT-PCR reads through MiXCR, listing each CDR3 protein once. Counted here are 400,000 to 500,000 distinct CDR3 sequences, about a sixth occurring once; the ten biggest clones make up roughly 7.2%. The sample consisted of blood, either unsorted or a sorted T cell fraction (not recorded which). These receptors came from a human donor who was either an allogeneic HSCT recipient or a stem cell or donor lymphocyte infusion donor (not recorded which). It is not recorded whose cells these are; they may come from a transplant donor.

A few counts support this clonotype. The chain uses TRBV10-2 and TRBJ2-2; D gene unclear. Germline assignment: CDR1 WSHSY and CDR2 SAAADI. The V and J ends lost 5 bases and 5 bases respectively, with 6 bases between them. This CDR3 is built from 12 residues. The chain's CDR3 is CASSSWTGELFF. The CDR3 region has the DNA TGCGCCAGCAGTAGCTGGACCGGGGAGCTGTTTTTT.

In its sample, this clonotype was seen many times. The chain couples TRBV24-1 to TRBJ2-2; 7 nucleotides agree with TRBD1. This CDR3 has 13 residues. Germline-derived CDR1 and CDR2 are KGHDR and SFDVKD. V was pared by 11 bases and J by 6 bases, with 8 bases of the junction left unmatched. The CDR3 is CAIRQGGSGELFF. In DNA, the CDR3 is TGTGCCATCAGACAGGGTGGGTCCGGGGAGCTGTTTTTT.

This chain connects TRBV6-5 to TRBJ1-6; 9 positions agree with TRBD1. There are 16 residues in the CDR3. Germline CDR1 is MNHEY and CDR2 is SVGAGI. With V trimmed by 0 bases and J by 9 bases, 6 bases remained unmatched. As DNA, the CDR3 is TGTGCCAGCAGTTACTCTGATAGGACAGGGGTTTCACCCCTCCACTTT. This encodes CASSYSDRTGVSPLHF.

There are many counts of this clonotype. The rearrangement links TRBV5-1 to TRBJ2-1; D is undetermined. The CDR3 runs 14 residues. V was clipped by 3 bases and J by 4 bases, with 11 bases between them. In germline, CDR1 is SGHRS, CDR2 YFSETQ. The CDR3 spells CASSYSLGYNEQFF. DNA of the CDR3: TGCGCCAGCAGCTACAGCTTAGGTTACAATGAGCAGTTCTTC.

This clonotype was picked up one time. The chain uses TRBV7-9 and TRBJ2-5; perhaps TRBD1 as D (6 bases). Trimming took 7 bases from V and 2 from J, leaving 17 bases between them. The V gene's germline CDR1 is SEHNR and CDR2 FQNEAQ (reference sequence). CDR3 length equals 15 residues. CDR3 region: CASTAFIRGQETQYF. The DNA of the CDR3 is TGTGCCAGCACAGCTTTCATAAGGGGGCAAGAGACCCAGTACTTC.

This clonotype was counted many times. The CDR3 region is CASSKNRENTEAFF. CDR3 DNA: TGTGCCAGCAGCAAGAACAGGGAGAACACTGAAGCTTTCTTT. V and J are TRBV21-1 and TRBJ1-1; the table's D call, TRBD1, was not checked against the DNA. TRBV21-1 is recorded as a pseudogene. This CDR3 is built from 14 residues.

This clonotype was recorded a few times. J is TRBJ2-7 and V is TRBV29-1; possibly TRBD1 or TRBD2 for D (6 bases each). CDR1 is SQVTM and CDR2 is ANQGSEA in the germline V gene. This CDR3 comprises 17 residues. The V and J ends lost 4 bases and 0 bases respectively, with 22 bases between them. The CDR3 reads CSVGGAAGGKPSYEQYF. CDR3 DNA: TGCAGCGTTGGCGGGGCCGCTGGGGGCAAGCCCTCCTACGAGCAGTACTTC.

This clonotype was observed a handful of times. This chain connects TRBV2 to TRBJ1-5, with D possibly TRBD1 on 5 matching bases. The germline gives CDR1 SNHLY, CDR2 FYNNEI. The CDR3 contains 13 residues. Trimming cost V 4 bases and J 3 bases, with 7 bases left between them. The DNA of the CDR3 is TGTGCCAGCAGTGTGACAGTCAATCAGCCCCAGCATTTT. Residues: CASSVTVNQPQHF.

This clonotype was counted a few times. The gene calls are TRBV29-1 and TRBJ1-2, with no clear D. Germline CDR1 is SQVTM and CDR2 is ANQGSEA. This CDR3 spans 14 amino acids. V lost 7 bases, J lost 1 base, and 16 bases lay in between. The CDR3 protein is CSAIDENYNYGYTF. CDR3 sequence (DNA): TGCAGCGCAATAGACGAGAACTATAACTATGGCTACACCTTC.

The rearrangement joins TRBV4-1 to TRBJ2-4; no reliable D call. The CDR3 has 16 residues. V lost 1 base and J lost 1, with 11 bases in between. In germline, CDR1 is MGHRA, CDR2 YSYEKL. CDR3 nucleotide sequence: TGCGCCAGCAGCCAAGCCGGCAGGACCGCCAAAAACATTCAGTACTTC. It is translated as CASSQAGRTAKNIQYF.

The chain links TRBV6-5 to TRBJ2-7; no reliable D call. V dropped 0 bases and J dropped 2 bases, with 11 bases sitting between them. The germline gives CDR1 MNHEY, CDR2 SVGAGI. The CDR3 spans 15 residues. Written as DNA, the CDR3 is TGTGCCAGCAGTTACTCCAAGACGAGGCCCTACGAGCAGTACTTC. As protein: CASSYSKTRPYEQYF.

The rearrangement uses TRBV19 and TRBJ2-1; D might be TRBD1 or TRBD2, each matching 5 bases. The length of the CDR3 is 13 residues. Trimming pared 6 bases from V and 9 bases from J, leaving 15 bases between. CDR1 LNHDA and CDR2 SQIVND come from the germline V gene (reference sequence). The CDR3 DNA sequence: TGTGCCAGTAGAGAGGGACCAGCTGGTGAGCAGTTCTTC. This encodes CASREGPAGEQFF.

Details on this clonotype: A much bigger clone sits one base away, suggesting this may be a read error. The gene calls are TRBV5-1 and TRBJ2-1; D uncertain. V lost 2 bases, J lost 6 bases, and 9 bases lay in between. CDR1 is SGHRS, CDR2 YFSETQ, per germline. The CDR3 consists of 13 residues. The CDR3 loop is CASSFESPNEQFF. CDR3 bases: TGCGCCAGCAGCTTCGAAAGCCCCAATGAGCAGTTCTTC.